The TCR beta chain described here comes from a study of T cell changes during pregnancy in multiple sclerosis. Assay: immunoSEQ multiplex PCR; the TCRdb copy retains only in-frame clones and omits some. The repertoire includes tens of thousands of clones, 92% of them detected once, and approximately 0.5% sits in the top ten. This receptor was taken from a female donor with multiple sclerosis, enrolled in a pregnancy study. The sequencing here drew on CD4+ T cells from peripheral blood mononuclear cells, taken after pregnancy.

DNA of the CDR3: TGTGCCAGCAGTGAAGGGGGGGGGCTAAACTATGGCTACACCTTC. Translated, it gives CASSEGGGLNYGYTF. The J gene is TRBJ1-2, the V gene TRBV2, with D possibly TRBD1 on 6 matching bases. Trimming removed 1 base at V and 2 bases at J, with 11 bases between. This CDR3 is 15 amino acids long. CDR1 is SNHLY and CDR2 is FYNNEI in the germline V gene.